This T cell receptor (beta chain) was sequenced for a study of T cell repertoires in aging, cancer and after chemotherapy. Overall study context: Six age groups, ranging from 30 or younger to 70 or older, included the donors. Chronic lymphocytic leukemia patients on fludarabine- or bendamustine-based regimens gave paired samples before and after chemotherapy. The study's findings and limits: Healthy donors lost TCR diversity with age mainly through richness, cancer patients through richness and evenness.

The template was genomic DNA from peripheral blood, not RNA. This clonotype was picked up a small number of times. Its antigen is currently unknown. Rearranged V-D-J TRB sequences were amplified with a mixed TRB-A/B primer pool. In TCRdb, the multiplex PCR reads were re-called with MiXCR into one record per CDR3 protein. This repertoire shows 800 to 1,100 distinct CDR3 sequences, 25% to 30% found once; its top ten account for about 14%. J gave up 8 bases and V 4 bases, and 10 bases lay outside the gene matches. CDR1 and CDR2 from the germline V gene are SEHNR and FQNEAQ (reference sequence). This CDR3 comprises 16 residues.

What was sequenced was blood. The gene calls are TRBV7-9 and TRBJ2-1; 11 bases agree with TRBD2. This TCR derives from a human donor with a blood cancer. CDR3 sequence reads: CASSSTSGKKVYEQFF. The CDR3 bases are TGTGCCAGCAGCTCGACTAGCGGGAAAAAAGTTTATGAGCAGTTCTTC. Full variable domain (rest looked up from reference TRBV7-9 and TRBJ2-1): DTGVSQNPRHKITKRGQNVTFRCDPISEHNRLYWYRQTLGQGPEFLTYFQNEAQLEKSRLLSDRFSAERPKGSFSTLEIQRTEQGDSAMYLCASSSTSGKKVYEQFFGPGTRLTVL.